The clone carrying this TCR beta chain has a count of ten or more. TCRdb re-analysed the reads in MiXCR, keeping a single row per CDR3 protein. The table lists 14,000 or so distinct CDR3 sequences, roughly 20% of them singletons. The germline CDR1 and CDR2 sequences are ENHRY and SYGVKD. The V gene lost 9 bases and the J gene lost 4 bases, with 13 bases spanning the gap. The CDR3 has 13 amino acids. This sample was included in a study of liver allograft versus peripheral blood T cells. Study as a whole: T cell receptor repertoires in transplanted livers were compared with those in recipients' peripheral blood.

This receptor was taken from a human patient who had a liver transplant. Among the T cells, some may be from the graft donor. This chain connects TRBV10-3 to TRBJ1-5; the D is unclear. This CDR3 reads CAMGSGPNQPQHF. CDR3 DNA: TGTGCCATGGGCTCCGGGCCTAATCAGCCCCAGCATTTT.